These 19 T cell receptor beta chains share one sample of origin, sequenced in a study of blood T cell repertoires in COVID-19. Generated by immunoSEQ multiplex PCR, the TCRdb table keeps only in-frame clones and is missing some. The table has about 180,000 clones, 80% seen once. The sequencing input was PBMCs or T cells enriched from blood (not recorded which). All receptors come from a man aged 60-69 years who had been exposed to COVID-19.

The chain couples TRBV19 to TRBJ1-2; 8 bases map to TRBD1. This CDR3 region has 15 residues. Germline V lookup: CDR1 LNHDA, CDR2 SQIVND (reference sequence). Trimming took 5 bases from V and 6 from J; bases not matched to a gene: 11. The CDR3 sequence is CASSVKLRGPHGYTF. DNA of the CDR3: TGTGCCAGTAGTGTTAAACTCAGGGGGCCGCATGGCTACACCTTC.

The gene calls are TRBV4-1 and TRBJ2-1; 16 bases line up with TRBD2. Germline loops: CDR1 MGHRA, CDR2 YSYEKL. With 3 bases clipped from V and 2 bases from J, the junction kept 4 bases outside the gene matches. The CDR3 extends over 18 amino acids. CDR3: CASSHGTSGRVPYNEQFF. The CDR3 DNA is TGCGCCAGCAGCCATGGGACTAGCGGGAGGGTTCCCTACAATGAGCAGTTCTTC.

The chain is built from TRBV30 and TRBJ1-1, with TRBD1 matching 8 bases. V gave up 0 bases and J gave up 3 bases; unmatched junction bases: 3. CDR1 is GTSNPN and CDR2 is SVGIG in the germline V gene (reference sequence). The CDR3 is 14 residues long. CDR3 sequence: CAWSVRGRYTEAFF. The DNA for the CDR3 is TGTGCCTGGAGTGTCAGGGGGCGGTACACTGAAGCTTTCTTT.

The chain carries TRBV5-1 and TRBJ2-5; tentative D call: TRBD2 (5 bases). The V and J ends lost 2 bases and 5 bases respectively, with 16 bases between them. CDR3 size: 15 residues. From germline, CDR1 is SGHRS and CDR2 YFSETQ. Here the CDR3 reads CASSFLSGPEETQYF. The CDR3 nucleotides are TGCGCCAGCAGCTTCCTCAGCGGACCTGAGGAGACCCAGTACTTC.

V gene TRBV7-8 combines with J gene TRBJ2-6, with TRBD2 matching over 7 bases. CDR3 length: 17 amino acids. With 5 bases clipped from V and 0 bases from J, the junction kept 7 bases outside the gene matches. The germline CDR1 and CDR2 sequences are SGHVS and FQNEAQ. CDR3 sequence: CASSPRAGNSGANVLTF. The DNA of the CDR3 is TGTGCCAGCAGCCCTAGAGCGGGAAACTCTGGGGCCAACGTCCTGACTTTC.

A single count supports this clone. CDR3 in DNA: TGCGCCAGCAGCTTGCGGGGGGCAGGCGAGCAGTACTTC. Residues: CASSLRGAGEQYF. The chain uses TRBV5-1 and TRBJ2-7, with a weak D call TRBD2 (7 bases). Looked up from germline, CDR1 is SGHRS and CDR2 is YFSETQ. Trimming cost V 1 base and J 6 bases, with 11 bases left between them. This CDR3 is 13 amino acids long.

V gene TRBV6-5 combines with J gene TRBJ1-5; tentatively, D is TRBD1 (5 bases). Germline assignment: CDR1 MNHEY and CDR2 SVGAGI. Trimming left V 6 bases short and J 0 bases short, with 9 bases between. There are 14 residues in the CDR3. The DNA for the CDR3 is TGTGCCAGCAGCGGACATAATAGCAATCAGCCCCAGCATTTT. The encoded protein is CASSGHNSNQPQHF.

This chain uses TRBV28 with TRBJ1-5; weak D call: TRBD1 (6 bases). This CDR3 contains 14 residues. Between the trimmed V and J ends, which lost 6 bases and 7 bases, there was a span of 16 bases. From germline, CDR1 is MDHEN and CDR2 SYDVKM. The DNA of the CDR3 is TGTGCCAGCAGACCGACAGGTTCCAGGCAGCCCCAGCATTTT. Protein: CASRPTGSRQPQHF.

This clone has just one count. This CDR3 reads CASSLLQYNEQFF. CDR3 sequence (DNA): TGTGCCAGCAGTTTACTCCAGTACAATGAGCAGTTCTTC. The chain is built from TRBV28 and TRBJ2-1; D ambiguous. The CDR3 length is 13 residues. The ends were cut back, 2 bases at V and 4 bases at J, with 6 bases in the middle. Per the germline V gene, CDR1 is MDHEN and CDR2 is SYDVKM.

V usage is TRBV28 and J usage is TRBJ1-6; 7 bases agree with TRBD1. V shed 7 bases and J 9 bases; nucleotides not matched to a gene: 9. Germline CDR1 reads MDHEN; CDR2 reads SYDVKM. The CDR3 consists of 14 residues. As DNA, the CDR3 is TGTGCCAGCAACTCCGGGACAGCTATTTCACCCCTCCACTTT. It encodes CASNSGTAISPLHF.

J is TRBJ2-1 and V is TRBV5-1; TRBD1 agrees at 11 bases. The V gene end was trimmed by 5 bases and the J gene end by 6 bases; junction bases not matched to a gene: 4. The germline CDR1 and CDR2 sequences are SGHRS and YFSETQ. The CDR3 spans 14 residues. CDR3 sequence reads: CASSRTGGINEQFF. The DNA of the CDR3 is TGCGCCAGCAGTCGGACAGGGGGCATCAATGAGCAGTTCTTC.

The chain recombines TRBV7-9 with TRBJ1-2; 10 bases match TRBD1. The V segment lost 2 bases and the J segment 2 bases; nucleotides outside the gene matches: 8. The CDR3 contains 17 residues. The V gene's germline CDR1 is SEHNR and CDR2 FQNEAQ (reference sequence). The CDR3, as DNA: TGTGCCAGCAGCTTAACCGCCGGACAGGGGGGCAACTATGGCTACACCTTC. The encoded protein is CASSLTAGQGGNYGYTF.

The rearrangement links TRBV19 to TRBJ2-2, with TRBD1 as a possible D gene (5 bases). CDR1 and CDR2 from the germline V gene are LNHDA and SQIVND (reference sequence). The CDR3 totals 13 residues. Between the trimmed V and J ends, which lost 7 bases and 4 bases, there was a span of 10 bases. The CDR3 here is CASKTDFTGELFF. DNA for the CDR3: TGTGCCAGTAAGACAGATTTCACCGGGGAGCTGTTTTTT.

This clone was counted a few times. The V gene is TRBV7-8, the J gene TRBJ2-7, with TRBD2 matching over 10 bases. Germline V gene lookup returns CDR1 SGHVS and CDR2 FQNEAQ. The CDR3 has 15 amino acids. The V and J ends lost 5 bases and 5 bases, in that order; junction bases with no gene match: 9. DNA of the CDR3: TGTGCCAGCAGCCTTCGAGCGGGAGGGCTCGACGAGCAGTACTTC. It encodes CASSLRAGGLDEQYF. Looking up the rest from reference TRBV7-8 and TRBJ2-7 gives the full variable domain: GAGVSQSPRYKVAKRGQDVALRCDPISGHVSLFWYQQALGQGPEFLTYFQNEAQLDKSGLPSDRFFAERPEGSVSTLKIQRTQQEDSAVYLCASSLRAGGLDEQYFGPGTRLTVT.

This chain uses TRBV13 with TRBJ2-7; 7 bases match TRBD1. J gave up 2 bases and V 2 bases, and 6 bases lay outside the gene matches. CDR1 and CDR2 from the germline V gene are PRHDT and FYEKMQ (reference sequence). The CDR3 is 15 residues long. CDR3 region: CASSLTEGGAYEQYF. DNA of the CDR3: TGTGCCAGCAGCTTAACCGAAGGGGGCGCCTACGAGCAGTACTTC.

This CDR3 is CATSRGQGITLGEQYF. Here the CDR3 DNA reads TGTGCCACCAGCAGAGGACAGGGTATAACTTTGGGAGAGCAGTACTTC. The rearrangement links TRBV15 to TRBJ2-7, with 7 bases identical to TRBD1. Germline V gene data show CDR1 as LNHNV and CDR2 as YYDKDF (reference sequence). This CDR3 has 16 amino acids. V lost 1 base and J lost 7; bases outside the gene matches: 13. Based on the CDR3 plus reference TRBV15 and TRBJ2-7, the full variable domain is DAMVIQNPRYQVTQFGKPVTLSCSQTLNHNVMYWYQQKSSQAPKLLFHYYDKDFNNEADTPDNFQSRRPNTSFCFLDIRSPGLGDTAMYLCATSRGQGITLGEQYFGPGTRLTVT.

The chain recombines TRBV14 with TRBJ1-3, with a weak D call TRBD1 (5 bases). Between the trimmed V and J ends, which lost 2 bases and 0 bases, there was a span of 11 bases. CDR1 and CDR2 (germline): SGHDN, FVKESK. The CDR3 length is 16 residues. CDR3 in DNA: TGTGCCAGCAGCCAATTGCTAGGGGACTCTGGAAACACCATATATTTT. It is translated as CASSQLLGDSGNTIYF.

The chain couples TRBV5-1 to TRBJ1-4; 9 nucleotides agree with TRBD1. With 5 bases clipped from V and 8 bases from J, the junction kept 1 base outside the gene matches. Germline V lookup: CDR1 SGHRS, CDR2 YFSETQ. This CDR3 is 12 amino acids long. The CDR3 loop reads CASRGQGEKLFF. DNA of the CDR3: TGCGCCAGCAGGGGACAGGGAGAAAAACTGTTTTTT.

This clone was picked up one time. V is TRBV29-1 and J is TRBJ1-1, with D perhaps matching TRBD1 (5 bases). The CDR3 runs to 13 residues. V was cut by 6 bases and J by 5 bases, with 16 bases left in between. The germline V gene encodes CDR1 SQVTM and CDR2 ANQGSEA. The CDR3 here is CSVRTGTGTEAFF. DNA of the CDR3: TGCAGCGTCCGAACCGGGACTGGGACTGAAGCTTTCTTT.